The 9 T cell receptor beta chains listed next were all sequenced from one sample in a study of identical twins (dated by TCRdb to about 2016). Library creation used 5' RACE. This sample was sequenced with an Illumina HiSeq 2000. TCRdb reworked the public reads: Q25 trimming with fastp, MiXCR clone assembly, productive beta chains retained. Each entry merges the rows of one CDR3 protein and shows their most common DNA and genes. The sample table contains a few hundred thousand distinct CDR3 sequences; only one count was recorded for about 13% of them. 4% of the sample lies in the top ten. This same sample was also taken into another study, of yellow fever vaccine responses in identical twins.

The sample taken for sequencing was memory (CD45RO+) T cells sorted from blood. This specimen's cell subset or site label, per the study, means: CD45RO+ enriched T cells. These receptors were obtained from a young woman in good health.

J is TRBJ2-6 and V is TRBV7-2; no clear D. This CDR3 has 16 residues. Looked up from germline, CDR1 is SGHTA and CDR2 is FQGNSA. The V end lost 2 bases, the J end lost 4 bases, and 12 bases lay between the germline ends. The CDR3 DNA is TGTGCCAGCAGCTTAATGTTGGGTGCCGGGGCCAACGTCCTGACTTTC. This encodes CASSLMLGAGANVLTF.

The chain links TRBV12-3 or TRBV12-4 to TRBJ2-1; weak D call: TRBD2 (5 bases). Trimming left V 6 bases short and J 4 bases short, with 13 bases between. CDR3 length equals 14 residues. The CDR3 sequence is CASSPTRRYNEQFF. CDR3 DNA sequence: TGTGCCAGCAGCCCCACCCGGAGGTACAATGAGCAGTTCTTC.

This clonotype was seen only a few times. The V gene is TRBV5-4, the J gene TRBJ2-2; 7 nucleotides align to TRBD2. Trimming took 1 base from V and 2 from J; bases not matched to a gene: 2. The germline CDR1 and CDR2 sequences are SGHNT and YYREEE (reference sequence). The CDR3 length is 15 residues. The CDR3, as DNA: TGTGCCAGCAGCTTGCCTAGCGGCAACACCGGGGAGCTGTTTTTT. It specifies CASSLPSGNTGELFF.

The V and J genes are TRBV20-1 and TRBJ2-1; D is perhaps TRBD2 (6 bases). Germline V gives CDR1 DFQATT, CDR2 SNEGSKA (reference sequence). Trimming left V 2 bases short and J 8 bases short, with 19 bases between. The CDR3 is 15 amino acids. CDR3 nucleotide sequence: TGCAGTGCTAGATCTAGCGCCTCCTCGATGGATGAGCAGTTCTTC. Protein product: CSARSSASSMDEQFF.

The sample holds a few counts of this clonotype. The chain is built from TRBV7-3 and TRBJ2-5; D assignment may be TRBD1 or TRBD2 (5 bases each). Trimming removed 5 bases at V and 5 bases at J, with 27 bases between. This CDR3 comprises 18 residues. Germline CDR1 SGHTA, CDR2 FQGTGA. Here the CDR3 DNA reads TGTGCCAGCAGCCCAAAGGGCAGGGAGATAAATGTCGGGGAGACCCAGTACTTC. The encoded protein is CASSPKGREINVGETQYF.

The rearrangement links TRBV2 to TRBJ2-2; 7 nucleotides line up with TRBD2. The CDR3 extends over 15 amino acids. After removal of 5 bases from V and 1 base from J, the junction contained 4 bases not matched to a gene. CDR1 is SNHLY, CDR2 FYNNEI, per germline. The CDR3 nucleotides read TGTGCCAGCAGTACCGGGACTAAGAACACCGGGGAGCTGTTTTTT. It is translated as CASSTGTKNTGELFF.

The chain uses TRBV9 and TRBJ2-1; TRBD2 might be the D (6 bases). V was clipped by 3 bases and J by 9 bases, with 13 bases between them. The germline V gene has CDR1 SGDLS and CDR2 YYNGEE. The CDR3 sequence is 13 residues long. Here the CDR3 DNA reads TGTGCCAGCAGCGCCACACCCGGGGGTGAGCAGTTCTTC. It specifies CASSATPGGEQFF.

This clonotype was picked up many times. The chain has TRBV20-1 and TRBJ2-7; 8 nucleotides agree with TRBD1. With 2 bases clipped from V and 5 bases from J, the junction kept 8 bases outside the gene matches. Germline lookup yields CDR1 DFQATT and CDR2 SNEGSKA (reference sequence). The CDR3 covers 14 residues. This CDR3 is CSARPMDRDHEQYF. CDR3 bases: TGCAGTGCTAGACCAATGGACAGGGACCACGAGCAGTACTTC.

This clonotype showed up many times. The chain carries TRBV15 and TRBJ2-1, with TRBD1 as a possible D gene (6 bases). V was pared by 1 base and J by 8 bases, with 15 bases between. From germline, CDR1 is LNHNV and CDR2 YYDKDF (reference sequence). The CDR3 has 15 amino acids. This chain's CDR3 is CATSRVSGAVDEQFF. The CDR3 bases are TGTGCCACCAGCAGAGTGTCAGGGGCAGTCGATGAGCAGTTCTTC.